This entry is about one T cell receptor beta chain. The CDR3 runs 12 residues. CDR1 SGHDN and CDR2 FVKESK come from the germline V gene. V gave up 3 bases and J gave up 2 bases, with 4 bases separating them. These data belong to a study of blood T cell repertoires in COVID-19. As handled by the study authors: Quantification of nucleated cells was approximated via reference gene primer amplification. Using immunoSEQ multiplex PCR, the repertoire was profiled, and TCRdb retains in-frame clones only, with some absent. The V and J calls and clone size are taken from that table; D and trimming were inferred from the DNA. The sample gives about 150,000 clones, roughly 75% of which show up once; approximately 6% is in the top ten. Categorization into cohorts depended on clinical history that participants reported. Recovered Cohort 3 donors showed two negative PCRs, clearance, or symptom resolution.

The chain carries TRBV14 and TRBJ1-1, with D hard to call. The TCR originated in a woman between 45 and 65 years old who had recovered from COVID-19. The sample comprised PBMCs or T cells enriched from blood (not recorded which). CDR3 protein: CASSQANTEAFF. In nucleotides, the CDR3 is TGTGCCAGCAGCCAGGCTAACACTGAAGCTTTCTTT.